Listed below are T cell receptor beta chains from one sample, sequenced in a study of cytomegalovirus exposure and HLA in healthy donors. Measured with immunoSEQ multiplex PCR; TCRdb has only the in-frame clones, and not every one. This table holds 120,000 or so clones, 78% found once. The specimen sequenced was PBMCs. The receptors were gathered from a man aged 30 to 39 in good health and CMV-seropositive. CDR3s include the opening cysteine and the closing phenylalanine or tryptophan. Each record gives: clone size, J gene, D gene, V gene, CDR3 protein, CDR3 DNA. D genes are given only for firm matches. Some rows mark clone size as missing; the rest say once, few, many or name a class of expanded clone.

>NA|TRBJ1-2|TRBD1|TRBV7-9
CASSQGTGLVANYGYTF
TGTGCCAGCAGCCAAGGGACAGGCCTAGTGGCTAACTATGGCTACACCTTC
>once|TRBJ2-3|TRBD2|TRBV5-5
CASSLRGDLDTQYF
TGTGCCAGCAGCTTGCGGGGGGATCTGGATACGCAGTATTTT
>NA|TRBJ2-5|TRBD2|TRBV18
CASSSSGSQETQYF
TGTGCCAGCTCTTCCAGCGGGAGCCAGGAGACCCAGTACTTC
>NA|TRBJ2-1|NA|TRBV19
CASSIIGLHYNEQFF
TGTGCCAGTAGTATAATAGGACTTCACTACAATGAGCAGTTCTTC
>NA|TRBJ2-1|TRBD2|TRBV2
CAKALAGNFNEQFF
TGTGCCAAAGCCCTAGCGGGAAATTTCAATGAGCAGTTCTTC
>NA|TRBJ2-3|TRBD1|TRBV10-3
CAISEKDRGLADTQYF
TGTGCCATCAGTGAGAAGGACAGGGGGCTAGCAGATACGCAGTATTTT
>NA|TRBJ1-3|TRBD1|TRBV27
CASSPRGQGRNTIYF
TGTGCCAGCAGTCCCCGGGGACAGGGAAGAAACACCATATATTTT
>NA|TRBJ1-4|TRBD1|TRBV30
CAWNRGPEKLFF
TGTGCCTGGAACAGGGGTCCTGAAAAACTGTTTTTT
>NA|TRBJ2-7|TRBD2|TRBV4-2
CASSQGTSGTSSYEQYF
TGTGCCAGCAGCCAAGGGACTAGCGGGACCAGCTCCTACGAGCAGTACTTC
>NA|TRBJ2-7|NA|TRBV7-2
CASTHWEAYEQYF
TGTGCCAGCACGCATTGGGAGGCCTACGAGCAGTACTTC
>few|TRBJ1-1|TRBD1|TRBV5-5
CASSLGHNRGENTEAFF
TGTGCCAGCAGCTTAGGACACAACAGGGGTGAGAACACTGAAGCTTTCTTT
>NA|TRBJ1-1|NA|TRBV2
CASSMNTEAFF
TGTGCCAGCAGCATGAACACTGAAGCTTTCTTT
>NA|TRBJ2-4|TRBD2|TRBV4-3
CASSQDWREGRAKNIQYF
TGCGCCAGCAGCCAAGATTGGCGGGAGGGCCGTGCCAAAAACATTCAGTACTTC
>NA|TRBJ1-4|NA|TRBV4-3
CASSQDGTEENEKLFF
TGCGCCAGCAGCCAAGATGGCACAGAAGAAAATGAAAAACTGTTTTTT
>NA|TRBJ2-7|TRBD2|TRBV5-1
CASSSGLAYYEQYF
TGCGCCAGCAGCTCGGGACTAGCGTACTACGAGCAGTACTTC
>NA|TRBJ2-7|TRBD1|TRBV7-2
CASSLAQGEKQYF
TGTGCCAGCAGCTTAGCCCAGGGGGAAAAGCAGTACTTC
>NA|TRBJ2-3|TRBD2|TRBV11-2
CASRLTAGGGTDTQYF
TGTGCCAGCAGACTAACAGCGGGAGGAGGGACAGATACGCAGTATTTT
>NA|TRBJ1-2|NA|TRBV19
CASSFSVDVGGSGYTF
TGTGCCAGTAGTTTTAGCGTGGACGTCGGGGGTTCAGGCTACACCTTC
>NA|TRBJ2-3|TRBD1|TRBV5-8
CASSLVGQGPDTQYF
TGTGCCAGCAGCTTGGTGGGACAGGGTCCAGATACGCAGTATTTT
>once|TRBJ2-3|TRBD2|TRBV19
CASSSGGNADTQYF
TGTGCCAGTTCTAGCGGGGGAAACGCAGATACGCAGTATTTT
>NA|TRBJ2-5|NA|TRBV30
CAWRSGLQQETQYF
TGTGCCTGGAGATCGGGACTCCAACAAGAGACCCAGTACTTC
>NA|TRBJ2-5|TRBD2|TRBV5-1
CASSQLSGRGRKTQYF
TGCGCCAGTTCACAACTTAGCGGGAGGGGGCGGAAGACCCAGTACTTC
>few|TRBJ2-7|TRBD2|TRBV5-1
CASSLRGGPSYEQYF
TGCGCCAGCAGCCTCCGGGGGGGTCCATCCTACGAGCAGTACTTC
>NA|TRBJ1-5|NA|TRBV28
CASIRRQGNQPQHF
TGTGCCAGCATACGACGTCAGGGCAATCAGCCCCAGCATTTT
>few|TRBJ2-7|TRBD1|TRBV7-9
CASSIQGARDEQYF
TGTGCCAGCAGTATACAGGGGGCGCGCGACGAGCAGTACTTC
>NA|TRBJ2-1|TRBD2|TRBV29-1
CSVTTSGSGNEQFF
TGCAGCGTAACGACTAGCGGGAGTGGAAATGAGCAGTTCTTC
>NA|TRBJ2-3|TRBD2|TRBV9
CASSVTPSGTDTQYF
TGTGCCAGCAGCGTGACGCCTAGCGGGACAGATACGCAGTATTTT
>NA|TRBJ2-2|TRBD1|TRBV5-6
CASSLIDRGDTGELFF
TGTGCCAGCAGCTTAATTGACAGGGGGGACACCGGGGAGCTGTTTTTT
>NA|TRBJ1-2|NA|TRBV5-1
CASSLVQGHLGYGYTF
TGCGCCAGCAGCTTGGTGCAGGGCCACCTTGGTTATGGCTACACCTTC
>NA|TRBJ2-3|NA|TRBV5-4
CASSPSSSSTDTQYF
TGTGCCAGCAGCCCCTCAAGCTCCTCCACAGATACGCAGTATTTT
>NA|TRBJ1-2|NA|TRBV10-1
CASSRDSQYGYTF
TGCGCCAGCAGTCGTGACAGCCAGTATGGCTACACCTTC
>NA|TRBJ1-1|TRBD1|TRBV28
CASSYDRGAFF
TGTGCCAGCAGCTACGACAGGGGAGCTTTCTTT
>NA|TRBJ2-1|TRBD2|TRBV5-4
CASSLKREKDNEQFF
TGTGCCAGCAGCTTAAAGCGGGAGAAGGACAATGAGCAGTTCTTC
>NA|TRBJ2-1|NA|TRBV9
CASSGTGTYNEQFF
TGTGCCAGCAGCGGTACAGGGACCTACAATGAGCAGTTCTTC
>NA|TRBJ2-3|NA|TRBV6-5
CASSYGSSVTDTQYF
TGTGCCAGCAGTTACGGGTCTAGCGTCACAGATACGCAGTATTTT
>few|TRBJ2-7|NA|TRBV18
CASSPPGQYEQYF
TGTGCCAGCTCACCACCGGGGCAGTACGAGCAGTACTTC
>NA|TRBJ2-1|TRBD2|TRBV7-2
CASSPFLPGLAGGIF
TGTGCCAGCAGTCCCTTCCTACCGGGACTAGCGGGAGGGATCTTC
>NA|TRBJ1-5|TRBD1|TRBV5-6
CASSLFKRTGPNPNQPQHF
TGTGCCAGCAGCTTGTTTAAACGGACAGGGCCGAACCCTAATCAGCCCCAGCATTTT
>once|TRBJ2-7|NA|TRBV28
CASSISSEQYF
TGTGCCAGCAGTATCTCGTCCGAGCAGTACTTC
>once|TRBJ2-7|NA|TRBV2
CASSEILSGGEQYF
TGTGCCAGCAGTGAAATTTTGTCGGGTGGCGAGCAGTACTTC
>NA|TRBJ1-2|NA|TRBV7-2
CASSHDSTGGYTF
TGTGCCAGCAGCCACGACTCAACGGGGGGCTACACCTTC
>few|TRBJ2-5|TRBD1|TRBV5-6
CASRGDRGQETQYF
TGTGCCAGCAGGGGCGACAGGGGACAAGAGACCCAGTACTTC
>NA|TRBJ2-2|TRBD1|TRBV7-3
CASSLGQINTGELFF
TGTGCCAGCAGCTTGGGACAGATCAACACCGGGGAGCTGTTTTTT
>NA|TRBJ1-2|NA|TRBV7-3
CASSLFRTVDYGYTF
TGTGCCAGCAGCTTATTTCGGACAGTAGACTATGGCTACACCTTC
>NA|TRBJ1-5|TRBD1|TRBV7-9
CASSLGQDRGPQHF
TGTGCCAGCAGCTTGGGACAGGACCGGGGGCCCCAGCATTTT
>few|TRBJ2-7|NA|TRBV25-1
CASTSVYEQYF
TGTGCCAGCACGTCTGTGTACGAGCAGTACTTC
>once|TRBJ2-3|TRBD1|TRBV7-6
CASGGTGSDTQYF
TGTGCCAGCGGCGGGACAGGGTCAGATACGCAGTATTTT
>NA|TRBJ2-7|NA|TRBV9
CASSVPARAYEQYF
TGTGCCAGCAGCGTCCCCGCCCGGGCCTACGAGCAGTACTTC
>NA|TRBJ1-1|NA|TRBV5-4
CASSLEPGNTEAFF
TGTGCCAGCAGCTTGGAACCGGGGAACACTGAAGCTTTCTTT
>NA|TRBJ2-3|TRBD2|TRBV4-3
CASSQVGGRADTQYF
TGCGCCAGCAGCCAAGTTGGGGGGAGGGCAGATACGCAGTATTTT
>NA|TRBJ2-7|NA|TRBV7-9
CSSSFLAEQYF
TGTTCCAGCAGCTTCTTAGCAGAGCAGTACTTC